A single sample is the source of the 5 T cell receptor beta chains below, sequenced in a study of blood T cell repertoires in COVID-19. TCRdb's copy holds only in-frame clones and misses some; the assay was immunoSEQ multiplex PCR. The sample carries 110,000 to 150,000 clones, 75% to 85% recorded once. Material: peripheral blood. These receptors were obtained from a man aged 55 to 70 with acute or convalescent COVID-19.

The rearrangement joins TRBV19 to TRBJ1-6; TRBD1 agrees at 7 bases. V was pared by 7 bases and J by 7 bases, with 7 bases of the junction left unmatched. The CDR3 covers 14 residues. CDR1 is LNHDA and CDR2 is SQIVND in the germline V gene (reference sequence). CDR3: CASTWTGGNSPLHF. DNA of the CDR3: TGTGCCAGTACCTGGACAGGTGGGAATTCACCCCTCCACTTT.

This sequence joins TRBV19 and TRBJ2-3; 9 nucleotides line up with TRBD2. The CDR3 contains 14 residues. With V trimmed by 6 bases and J by 3 bases, 4 bases remained unmatched. Germline values: CDR1 LNHDA, CDR2 SQIVND (reference sequence). The CDR3 region has the DNA TGTGCCAGTAGCATTCTAGCGGGAACAGATACGCAGTATTTT. This translates into CASSILAGTDTQYF.

The chain is built from TRBV7-3 and TRBJ2-7, with D unresolved. The CDR3 loop spans 14 amino acids. Per germline, CDR1 SGHTA and CDR2 FQGTGA. The germline V and J ends were trimmed by 5 bases and 0 bases, with 11 bases remaining between them. CDR3 DNA: TGTGCCAGCAGCCCCCAGGCCGACTCCTACGAGCAGTACTTC. Protein sequence: CASSPQADSYEQYF.

The V gene is TRBV2, the J gene TRBJ1-3; the match to TRBD1 covers 7 bases. The junction had 8 bases not matched to a gene; V was cut back by 5 bases and J by 1 base. The V gene's germline CDR1 is SNHLY and CDR2 FYNNEI. The CDR3 is 16 residues long. CDR3 amino acids: CASSPLQGESGNTIYF. The CDR3 DNA sequence: TGTGCCAGCAGTCCCTTGCAGGGGGAGTCTGGAAACACCATATATTTT. The entire variable domain, with the rest obtained from reference TRBV2 and TRBJ1-3, is as follows: EPEVTQTPSHQVTQMGQEVILRCVPISNHLYFYWYRQILGQKVEFLVSFYNNEISEKSEIFDDQFSVERPDGSNFTLKIRSTKLEDSAMYFCASSPLQGESGNTIYFGEGSWLTVV.

The CDR3 DNA reads as TGTGCCAGCAGCACTAGCGGGAGGCCGACCGGGGAGCTGTTTTTT. It translates to CASSTSGRPTGELFF. The chain joins TRBV28 to TRBJ2-2, with 12 bases fitting TRBD2. CDR1 is MDHEN, CDR2 SYDVKM, per germline. J was trimmed by 5 bases and V by 6 bases; bases with no gene match: 4. CDR3 size: 15 residues.